Following are 3 T cell receptor beta chains from one sample sequenced in a study of blood T cells in healthy people across ages. Next came a second PCR, run for roughly 6 to 11 cycles, which used a sample-barcoded 5' primer along with a J-beta primer mix. Each CDR3 protein is one row after TCRdb ran MiXCR on the 5' RACE reads. The repertoire includes some 1.4 million distinct CDR3 sequences, around 39% of them detected once, and approximately 7.9% sits in the top ten. The material sequenced was blood. The receptor source for this set is a woman between 18 and 29 years old in good health.

This chain's CDR3 is CASSADGLRATEAFF. The CDR3 nucleotides read TGTGCCAGCAGCGCCGACGGGTTGCGGGCCACTGAAGCTTTCTTT. The chain combines TRBV7-9 with TRBJ1-1, with no clear D. Deletions cut 5 bases from V and 4 bases from J, with 17 bases between. Germline CDR1 and CDR2: SEHNR and FQNEAQ (reference sequence). CDR3 length: 15 residues.

The chain couples TRBV27 to TRBJ1-2; 10 bases map to TRBD1. Germline V gives CDR1 MNHEY, CDR2 SMNVEV (reference sequence). J gave up 6 bases and V 3 bases, and 7 bases lay outside the gene matches. CDR3 size: 15 residues. CDR3 nucleotides: TGTGCCAGCAGTTTCATCGACAGGGGGCCACATGGCTACACCTTC. Protein sequence: CASSFIDRGPHGYTF.

This rearrangement joins TRBV6-5 to TRBJ1-5; the D is unclear. Germline assignment: CDR1 MNHEY and CDR2 SVGAGI. V was clipped by 0 bases and J by 2 bases, with 17 bases between them. The CDR3 is 18 residues long. The CDR3 DNA is TGTGCCAGCAGTTACTCGGGGTCCGGTAACGAGGGCAATCAGCCCCAGCATTTT. Translating gives CASSYSGSGNEGNQPQHF.